These 4 T cell receptor beta chains share one sample of origin, sequenced in a study of T cell responses to AZD1222 COVID-19 vaccine. TCRdb's table, derived via immunoSEQ multiplex PCR, lists solely in-frame clones and lacks some. The repertoire holds more than 95,000 clones, with 85% to 95% as singletons. The sample in question was peripheral blood, obtained on day 0 of AZD1222 vaccination. Receptors were obtained from an adult in good health.

The chain links TRBV10-3 to TRBJ1-2; no firm D call. Trimming pared 7 bases from V and 3 bases from J, leaving 12 bases between. CDR3 size: 13 residues. Germline CDR1 is ENHRY and CDR2 is SYGVKD. In DNA form, the CDR3 reads TGTGCCATCACCCCTACGGAAGACTATGGCTACACCTTC. This translates into CAITPTEDYGYTF.

V is TRBV7-9 and J is TRBJ2-7; 7 nucleotides agree with TRBD2. The CDR3 totals 12 residues. J gave up 7 bases and V 6 bases, and 6 bases lay outside the gene matches. The germline gives CDR1 SEHNR, CDR2 FQNEAQ (reference sequence). The DNA for the CDR3 is TGTGCCAGCAGTTTTACTAGCGAAGAGCAGTACTTC. Protein product: CASSFTSEEQYF.

The chain joins TRBV4-1 to TRBJ2-3; 8 bases are a match to TRBD2. This CDR3 has 20 amino acids. Germline trimming cut 0 bases from V and 2 bases from J; bases unmatched to any gene: 16. Germline lookup yields CDR1 MGHRA and CDR2 YSYEKL. CDR3: CASSQEARTSPRGITDTQYF. The CDR3 DNA follows: TGCGCCAGCAGCCAAGAAGCCCGGACTAGCCCACGGGGCATCACAGATACGCAGTATTTT.

The V and J genes are TRBV28 and TRBJ1-2; D gene ambiguous. Trimming shortened V by 3 bases and J by 8 bases, and 13 bases separated the two germline ends. Germline CDR1 reads MDHEN; CDR2 reads SYDVKM. This CDR3 region has 13 residues. The DNA of the CDR3 is TGTGCCAGCAGTTTTGTCACGGTTGAAGGCTACACCTTC. Protein: CASSFVTVEGYTF.